Listed here is a single TCR beta chain. Its matching antigen is unknown. Described time point: pretreatment peripheral blood. Every patient provided from 1 to 8 samples, collected pretreatment and on-treatment. The V gene lost 5 bases and the J gene lost 0 bases, with 20 bases spanning the gap. The CDR3 sequence is 18 residues long. Germline V gene sequence: CDR1 MNHEY, CDR2 SMNVEV (reference sequence). The sample is drawn from a study of PD-L1 blockade in urothelial cancer. Overall study context: Patients with male sex and bladder-origin urothelial cancer accounted for about nine tenths of the roughly 29 enrolled. Researchers looked at the blood 3 weeks (second dose) and 6 weeks after treatment began.

The table came from immunoSEQ multiplex PCR; TCRdb's copy has only in-frame clones and leaves some out. The repertoire consists of more than 40,000 clones, with 75% to 90% occurring once and the leading ten covering 1.5% to 2%. Findings of the study overall: Tumor-associated TCR clones expanded more in blood at 3 weeks in patients with durable benefit.

This receptor was taken from a man aged 45 to 65 with urothelial cancer. Material: PBMCs, obtained around atezolizumab (anti-PD-L1) treatment. The V and J genes are TRBV27 and TRBJ1-5; possible D gene TRBD1, 5 bases. CDR3 DNA: TGTGCCAGCAGTCCCAGGGTCACTACGATCTATAGCAATCAGCCCCAGCATTTT. Its protein is CASSPRVTTIYSNQPQHF.